This TCR beta chain came from a study of cytomegalovirus exposure and HLA in healthy donors (dated by TCRdb to 2015 to 2018). Concerning the study at large: According to an earlier analysis of a few hundred of the donors, roughly 180 million T cells yielded approximately 120 million unique TCR beta sequences and 276 Gb of sequence data. Approximately 300 gigabases of sequencing data and around 88 million unique TCR sequences made up an early release that covered fewer than 650 HLA-typed donors. Of the roughly 400 genotyped donors, approximately 83% fell in the genetic ancestry cluster associated with self-reported Caucasian donors. The study aimed to test whether cataloging public T cell receptors could reveal signatures of past pathogen exposure. Using immunosequencing, the study profiled T cell repertoires from fewer than 850 subjects and related those repertoires to cytomegalovirus serostatus. In addition to the first cohort of 650 to 750 subjects, a separate validation cohort of 120 different subjects was used. To predict cytomegalovirus infection status, the study combined high-throughput TCR immunosequencing, statistical association of individual TCRs with disease status, and machine learning. In a later analysis, previously published TCR beta repertoires from 666 donors were re-analyzed and high-resolution HLA genotyping was added so that TCR occurrence patterns could be studied. In the later analysis, no new phenotypic data were used to find candidate immune exposures; instead, reliance was placed on TCR beta sequences and their occurrence across donors. In an earlier analysis of over 550 of the donors, high-throughput TCR beta sequencing was used to judge whether each TCR beta V gene segment behaved as functional or pseudogenic. Donor age, sex, ethnicity and CMV serostatus were collected together with the repertoire data. A later genetic analysis took genome-wide SNP genotypes for 398 of the 666 donors and used that subset as a discovery cohort. Every discovery cohort repertoire had been produced on one sequencing platform. Both class I and class II loci were covered by HLA typing, at four-digit resolution. The number of donors typed differed by locus, with roughly 620-630 for A, B, C, DRB1 and DQB1, over 500 for DQA1, 606 for DPA1, and roughly 450 for DPB1. Roughly 5 DR-DQ haplotypes were handled as single units for association and clustering because linkage in the cohort was strong. Across approximately 420 genotyped donors of the cohort, an average of about 250,000 unique TCR beta nucleotide sequences per donor were sequenced, and about a sixth of those sequences were non-productive.

The cohort comprised several hundred healthy bone marrow donors. At the time of sampling, all cohort members were nominally healthy, though unrecorded immune exposures were likely present. The donor tested CMV seronegative, placing the donor among the approximately 360 seronegative members of the cohort. A peripheral blood sample was collected from each donor, and TCR beta sequencing was performed on peripheral blood mononuclear cells. The Qiagen DNeasy Blood Extraction Kit was used to extract genomic DNA from the blood cell samples. The CDR3 contains 13 residues, cysteine and phenylalanine counted. Only the CDR3 portion is preserved as DNA: 39 bases, with reading frame beginning at the first base. The germline V gene gives CDR1 as SGHDN and CDR2 as FVKESK. The trim is 4 bases for V and 3 bases for J, with a gap of 10 bases between the germline ends. This clone has only a few counts. Its antigen specificity is not known. No qualities accompany the bases; no much larger clone lies one base away.

Results and caveats for the whole study, not just this receptor: The classifier was reported to diagnose cytomegalovirus status with high specificity and sensitivity in both the original cohort and the validation cohort. The authors suggested that the approach could potentially be extended to other disease states and immunological phenotypes. Correlated functional status among segregating V segments might reflect linkage disequilibrium, but an unknown experimental factor could not be ruled out. Because some donors lacked HLA typing at each locus, the association tests relied only on the typed subset. For the cohort, immune exposure information was limited to CMV serostatus. A few of the identified cytomegalovirus-associated TCR beta chains were confirmed in vitro to be specific for cytomegalovirus antigens. At a false discovery rate of 0.05, a later analysis linked fewer than 20,000 TCR beta sequences to specific HLA alleles. The 87-base-pair reads could not distinguish some IMGT-functional V segments, including TRBV6-2 and TRBV6-3, so those segments were excluded. A later analysis found that HLA-associated TCR beta chains were more clonally expanded and had lower generation probabilities than equally common non-associated chains. According to a later analysis, most CMV-associated TCR beta chains appeared to be HLA-restricted, and the HLA associations seemed to be driven largely by CMV exposure. Across donors, most TCR sequences were observed very rarely, whereas some public TCRs were present in many individuals. A later genetic analysis associated a missense DCLRE1C variant with V-gene and J-gene trimming of TCR beta chains, and an independent cohort replicated the association. The sequencing pipeline was judged likely to have produced a cluster of highly shared sequence variants as a technical artifact. A further reported finding was that TCR beta sequences accurately predicted the HLA-A and HLA-B alleles for most subjects in the first cohort. Sequencing depth was assumed to be roughly uniform across donors in the presence/absence analyses, though that assumption may not hold. An earlier analysis of approximately 500 of the donors showed that most TCR beta V segments appeared in productive rearrangements either about 90% or about 30% of the time, which broadly matched IMGT annotations. According to a later analysis, parvovirus B19, influenza, CMV and Epstein-Barr virus appeared linked to several top co-occurrence clusters. In a later analysis, the rate of TCR association differed among HLA loci, with DRB1 alleles having the most associated TCRs and HLA-C alleles having the fewest. In the study, some 160 TCR beta chains were listed as associated with cytomegalovirus. In a later genetic analysis, fewer N-insertions in productive TCRs were reported among donors in an Asian-associated ancestry cluster than the 666-donor mean. Strong co-occurrence of HLA alleles, especially DR and DQ, made assigning TCR associations to individual alleles difficult. Only TCR beta chains were sequenced in this cohort, and the absence of alpha or paired-chain data limited detectable features. Because counts were too low, roughly 17 rarely observed V segments, including chromosome 9 orphons, were left out of the earlier analysis of several hundred of the donors.

Library preparation employed the immunoSEQ multiplex PCR assay. For the multiplex PCR, a mixture combining 60 forward primers for TCR Vbeta segments and 13 reverse primers for TCR Jbeta segments was used. Amplification of the CDR3 region of rearranged TCR beta genes was performed with a multiplex PCR assay on genomic DNA. The amplified TCR beta libraries were sequenced on the Illumina HiSeq System as 87-base-pair reads. The paper's data handling went like this. In a later analysis, tens of millions of unique TCR beta chains were counted across the 666 repertoires, and around 11 million of these chains were shared by at least two donors. A nearest-neighbor algorithm error-corrected the raw reads and collapsed the reads into unique sequences, merging closely related sequences to remove PCR and sequencing errors. Alignment of CDR3 sequences to IMGT reference sequences was used to assign V, D and J gene segments. For a sequence to be retained, a match of at least six nucleotides to both a V gene segment and a J gene segment was required. A rearrangement counted as productive if the CDR3 had no stop codons and remained in frame with V and J, and every other rearrangement counted as non-productive. CDR3 was defined by IMGT convention, running from the second conserved V-encoded cysteine to the conserved J-encoded phenylalanine. In an earlier analysis of more than 550 of the donors, sequences lacking an unambiguous match to a single V gene segment were excluded. An earlier analysis of 500 to 700 of the donors classified V segments as functional when productive rearrangements were above 56.7% and as segregating when the standard deviation between donors was above 5%. To diagnose cytomegalovirus status from the catalog of TCR beta chain sequences, a statistical classification framework was built. V and J gene assignment, in a later analysis, came from comparing TCR nucleotide sequences with IMGT/GENE-DB human TR gene sequences. Using the TCRdist pipeline, a later analysis assigned CDR3 sequences along with most-parsimonious VDJ recombination scenarios. In a later analysis, each TCR beta chain was defined by its CDR3 amino acid sequence together with its V-gene family, and reads without a unique V-gene family were excluded. In a later analysis, around 600 highly shared, low-generation-probability nucleotide sequences were removed to address suspected cross-contamination and a sequencing artifact. For each public chain, a later analysis derived a clonal expansion index from normalized ranks of inferred template counts within each repertoire. In a later analysis, generation probabilities were computed with a VDJ recombination model fitted to out-of-frame rearrangements, and the resulting probabilities were checked against IGoR. In a later analysis, hypergeometric tests were used to score TCR-TCR, TCR-HLA and TCR-CMV co-occurrence, with a repertoire-size bias correction applied to TCR pairs. A later analysis estimated false discovery rates by permuting HLA or CMV assignments 20 times. In a later analysis, co-occurring TCRs were grouped with DBSCAN, and TCRdist sequence similarity was added when clustering was performed within HLA-allele-positive subsets. For co-occurrence clustering, repertoires with fewer than 30,000 or more than 120,000 public chains were excluded, along with roughly 5 repertoires with anomalous nucleotide sharing. Drawn from immuneACCESS, this table holds only the in-frame rearrangements with V and J called that TCRdb kept. Clones are partly lost; checked studies trace under half to an unresolved V gene and leave the rest unexplained. D and trimming were read from the DNA, whereas the V and J calls and clone size are those reported in that table. The sample yields about 140,000 clones; around 77% were counted once. The ten largest account for 4.9% of the sample.

The sample was PBMCs. This sequence uses TRBV14 and TRBJ2-7, with no confidently assigned D gene. This TCR was sampled from a woman aged 50 to 60 in good health and CMV-seronegative. The DNA is TGTGCCAGCAGCCTGATGTCGGGCTACGAGCAGTACTTC. Translation gives CASSLMSGYEQYF. Extended through the reference TRBV14 and TRBJ2-7 proteins, this CDR3 yields the full variable domain: EAGVTQFPSHSVIEKGQTVTLRCDPISGHDNLYWYRRVMGKEIKFLLHFVKESKQDESGMPNNRFLAERTGGTYSTLKVQPAELEDSGVYFCASSLMSGYEQYFGPGTRLTVT.